This TCR beta chain was sequenced in a study of OX40 agonist ivuxolimab in advanced cancers. Here immunoSEQ multiplex PCR was the method, and the copy in TCRdb shows in-frame clones only, minus some. The sample consists of under 65,000 clones, roughly 87% of them appearing once. The CDR3 consists of 14 residues. V lost 0 bases and J 6 bases, leaving 9 bases between the germline ends. Germline loops: CDR1 SGHRS, CDR2 YFSETQ. This chain uses TRBV5-1 with TRBJ1-4; tentative D call: TRBD1 (5 bases). The specimen comprised CD4+ or CD8+ T cells sorted from blood, sampled in a trial of the OX40 agonist ivuxolimab. The receptor was derived from an adult with an advanced solid tumor such as melanoma, head and neck, liver or kidney cancer. The CDR3 loop is CASSLGRGDEKLFF. In DNA form, the CDR3 reads TGCGCCAGCAGCTTGGGTAGGGGTGATGAAAAACTGTTTTTT.